These 2 T cell receptor beta chains were sequenced from one sample in a study of early T cells in non-severe SARS-CoV-2 infection (dated by TCRdb to the early 2020s). Libraries were made using 5' RACE. TCRdb names NextSeq 500 as the instrument used. TCRdb trimmed public reads at Q25 via fastp, called clones via MiXCR and kept in-frame beta chains. Rows merge per CDR3 protein into single entries with the most common DNA and genes. The sample table contains about 63,000 distinct CDR3 sequences; only one count was recorded for over 10% of them. Jointly, the top ten make up about 4.3% of the sample. The sequenced sample was whole blood. These receptor sequences come from an adult who was a healthcare worker with PCR-confirmed SARS-CoV-2 infection or an uninfected control (not recorded which).

The genes are TRBV12-3 or TRBV12-4 and TRBJ2-2, with 7 bases aligning to TRBD1. With V trimmed by 4 bases and J by 7 bases, 9 bases remained unmatched. This CDR3 is 15 amino acids long. CDR3 protein: CASSSSATGIGELFF. The CDR3 DNA follows: TGTGCCAGCAGTTCTTCCGCGACAGGGATCGGGGAGCTGTTTTTT.

This clonotype is medium-sized (0.01 to 0.1%) within its sample. The chain links TRBV29-1 to TRBJ2-7, with TRBD2 identical over 8 bases. CDR1 is SQVTM and CDR2 is ANQGSEA in the germline V gene. The CDR3 has 14 amino acids. V shed 6 bases and J 6 bases; nucleotides not matched to a gene: 13. The chain's CDR3 is CSVAHGGDRSEQYF. In DNA, the CDR3 is TGCAGCGTCGCGCACGGGGGGGATCGGAGCGAGCAGTACTTC.